A selection of T cell receptor beta chains follows, all from one sample in a study of monozygotic twins with inflammatory bowel disease. TCRdb re-analyzed the 5' RACE reads; it lists each CDR3 protein once, without DNA. The sample holds approximately 420,000 distinct CDR3 sequences. Sequenced material: blood. These receptors were obtained from a human donor with ulcerative colitis or Crohn's disease, or a healthy co-twin of an affected twin (not recorded which). Each CDR3 is given with its conserved first and last residue.

v_gene	j_gene	CDR3aa
TRBV6-2/TRBV6-3	TRBJ1-4	CASSYTGSGEKLFF
TRBV2	TRBJ2-5	CASSEFDPKETQYF
TRBV9	TRBJ2-3	CASSVNRDWTSTDTQYF
TRBV7-9	TRBJ1-1	CASSPGGAQRVTEAFF
TRBV28	TRBJ2-7	CASSLRYRPYEQYF
TRBV7-6	TRBJ2-7	CASSSPSLYEQYF
TRBV28	TRBJ2-1	CASGLRRSLLGGYNEQFF
TRBV21-1	TRBJ2-1	CASSKRTGTVLYNEQFF
TRBV20-1	TRBJ2-5	CSAFGLAGGGETQYF
TRBV4-3	TRBJ2-7	CATLGATQGPHYEQYF
TRBV20-1	TRBJ1-6	CSARDSRQIGSPLHF
TRBV19	TRBJ2-7	CASSNGGSYEQYF
TRBV2	TRBJ2-5	CASRDPFSGGAEETQYF
TRBV20-1	TRBJ1-1	CSAPLQGGGYTEAFF
TRBV7-3	TRBJ2-2	CASSPWGADTGELFF
TRBV5-1	TRBJ1-6	CASSLTGPWNSPLHF
TRBV2	TRBJ1-5	CASSLLGSSNQPQHF
TRBV7-9	TRBJ2-3	CASSLTFSSTDTQYF
TRBV5-6	TRBJ2-1	CASSSTVSGEKQFF
TRBV9	TRBJ2-3	CASSQAVDTQYF
TRBV9	TRBJ2-1	CASSVGTVHEQFF
TRBV2	TRBJ2-5	CASRTETMEETQYF
TRBV29-1	TRBJ1-2	CSVDSRGVAYGYTF
TRBV5-1	TRBJ2-7	CASSWAGQGSYEQYF
TRBV3-1	TRBJ1-2	CASSQTPTGRSPLNYGYTF
TRBV7-2	TRBJ2-7	CASSLRIAEQYF
TRBV3-1	TRBJ1-1	CASSQKSYRANTEAFF
TRBV14	TRBJ2-3	CASSIERTQYF